A selection of T cell receptor beta chains follows, all from one sample in a study of technical replicates of blood from a few donors. The repertoire was sequenced with immunoSEQ multiplex PCR; TCRdb's copy has only in-frame clones and lacks some. The sample lists approximately 75,000 clones, roughly four fifths occurring once. The sequencing input was PBMCs. The receptors come from a human donor in good health. Some clones in this sample may be carry-over from other donors' samples. Both conserved end residues are part of each CDR3. A D gene is named only where the DNA matches it firmly. For some rows the clone size is stated as once, few or many, or as a class when expanded; others skip it.

j_gene: TRBJ2-7
d_gene: TRBD1
v_gene: TRBV5-6
abundance: once
CDR3nt: TGTGCCAGCAGCTTACAGGGGGCTGAGTACGAGCAGTACTTC
CDR3aa: CASSLQGAEYEQYF

j_gene: TRBJ2-7
d_gene: TRBD2
v_gene: TRBV2
abundance: -
CDR3nt: TGTGCCAGCAGGGAGGGACTAGCGGGAGCTTACGAGCAGTACTTC
CDR3aa: CASREGLAGAYEQYF

j_gene: TRBJ2-3
d_gene: -
v_gene: TRBV5-1
abundance: -
CDR3nt: TGCGCCAGCAGCTTGGCCCTGGGGGCGAGGGCAGATACGCAGTATTTT
CDR3aa: CASSLALGARADTQYF

j_gene: TRBJ2-7
d_gene: TRBD1
v_gene: TRBV11-2
abundance: -
CDR3nt: TGTGCCAGCAGCTTGGCAGGGGGTAGCGAGCAGTACTTC
CDR3aa: CASSLAGGSEQYF

j_gene: TRBJ2-1
d_gene: TRBD2
v_gene: TRBV7-2
abundance: -
CDR3nt: TGTGCCACCAGGTCTAGCGGGGACAATGAGCAGTTCTTC
CDR3aa: CATRSSGDNEQFF

j_gene: TRBJ2-7
d_gene: TRBD2
v_gene: TRBV4-2
abundance: -
CDR3nt: TGTGCCAGCAGCCACACCTCGACTAGCGGGAGGGGCGAGCAGTACTTC
CDR3aa: CASSHTSTSGRGEQYF

j_gene: TRBJ2-1
d_gene: -
v_gene: TRBV6-5
abundance: -
CDR3nt: TGTGCCAGCAGTTACTCGTATAGCTCCTACAATGAGCAGTTCTTC
CDR3aa: CASSYSYSSYNEQFF

j_gene: TRBJ2-3
d_gene: -
v_gene: TRBV6-6
abundance: -
CDR3nt: TGTGCCAGCCTCCGGGACATGGGTACAGATACGCAGTATTTT
CDR3aa: CASLRDMGTDTQYF

j_gene: TRBJ1-4
d_gene: -
v_gene: TRBV19
abundance: -
CDR3nt: TGTGCCAGTAGTTCGTGGGAGGGTAATGAAAAACTGTTTTTT
CDR3aa: CASSSWEGNEKLFF

j_gene: TRBJ2-7
d_gene: TRBD2
v_gene: TRBV5-1
abundance: once
CDR3nt: TGCGCCTCAAGTCAGGCCACTAGCGGGTACGAGCAGTACTTC
CDR3aa: CASSQATSGYEQYF

j_gene: TRBJ1-2
d_gene: -
v_gene: TRBV29-1
abundance: -
CDR3nt: TGCAGCGTTAGGCAGGTTCATGGCTACACCTTC
CDR3aa: CSVRQVHGYTF

j_gene: TRBJ2-2
d_gene: -
v_gene: TRBV6-5
abundance: -
CDR3nt: TGTGCCAGCACCGGGGTCGCCGGGGAGCTGTTTTTT
CDR3aa: CASTGVAGELFF

j_gene: TRBJ1-1
d_gene: TRBD1
v_gene: TRBV11-1
abundance: -
CDR3nt: TGTGCCAGCAGCCGTCGGGGACAGGGGGCTGAAGCTTTCTTT
CDR3aa: CASSRRGQGAEAFF

j_gene: TRBJ2-3
d_gene: -
v_gene: TRBV15
abundance: -
CDR3nt: TGTGCCACCAGCAGAGATCTGAGGGAATCACACACAGATACGCAGTATTTT
CDR3aa: CATSRDLRESHTDTQYF

j_gene: TRBJ1-1
d_gene: -
v_gene: TRBV25-1
abundance: -
CDR3nt: TGTGCCAGCAGTGGACAACCTGGGACATTCAACACTGAAGCTTTCTTT
CDR3aa: CASSGQPGTFNTEAFF

j_gene: TRBJ2-5
d_gene: -
v_gene: TRBV7-9
abundance: -
CDR3nt: TGTGCCAGCAGCTTAGTGTTAGGCAGGCAAGAGACCCAGTACTTC
CDR3aa: CASSLVLGRQETQYF

j_gene: TRBJ2-7
d_gene: -
v_gene: TRBV6-1
abundance: -
CDR3nt: TGTGCCAGCAGTGTAGAACAGGGAAGCTCCTACGAGCAGTACTTC
CDR3aa: CASSVEQGSSYEQYF

j_gene: TRBJ2-1
d_gene: TRBD2
v_gene: TRBV9
abundance: few
CDR3nt: TGTGCCAGCAGCGTAGCTCCAGAACTAGCGGTCAATGAGCAGTTCTTC
CDR3aa: CASSVAPELAVNEQFF

j_gene: TRBJ2-3
d_gene: -
v_gene: TRBV4-3
abundance: -
CDR3nt: TGCGCCAGCAGCCAAGACCTAGCATCAGATACGCAGTATTTT
CDR3aa: CASSQDLASDTQYF

j_gene: TRBJ2-1
d_gene: -
v_gene: TRBV30
abundance: -
CDR3nt: TGTGCCTGGAGTGCGGTGGGGGCCGGCTACAATGAGCAGTTCTTC
CDR3aa: CAWSAVGAGYNEQFF

j_gene: TRBJ2-3
d_gene: TRBD2
v_gene: TRBV7-2
abundance: -
CDR3nt: TGTGCCAGCAGCTTAGATGGAAGCGGGGGAGCGCAGTATTTT
CDR3aa: CASSLDGSGGAQYF

j_gene: TRBJ1-2
d_gene: TRBD1
v_gene: TRBV5-1
abundance: once
CDR3nt: TGCGCCAGCAAACAGGGGGCCTTAATGGATGGCTACACCTTC
CDR3aa: CASKQGALMDGYTF

j_gene: TRBJ2-7
d_gene: -
v_gene: TRBV28
abundance: few
CDR3nt: TGTGCCAGCAGTTTAAGCGTAGGGCAGTACTTC
CDR3aa: CASSLSVGQYF

j_gene: TRBJ2-5
d_gene: -
v_gene: TRBV11-1
abundance: -
CDR3nt: TGTGCCAGCAGCCCGCGGGGTAGGGGCCGGGAGACCCAGTACTTC
CDR3aa: CASSPRGRGRETQYF

j_gene: TRBJ2-1
d_gene: -
v_gene: TRBV27
abundance: -
CDR3nt: TGTGCCAGCAGTTCCCCCCTGCGGGACTCCTACAATGAGCAGTTCTTC
CDR3aa: CASSSPLRDSYNEQFF

j_gene: TRBJ1-1
d_gene: -
v_gene: TRBV14
abundance: -
CDR3nt: TGTGCCAGCAGCCAAAATCGGGGAGCGAACACTGAAGCTTTCTTT
CDR3aa: CASSQNRGANTEAFF

j_gene: TRBJ1-5
d_gene: -
v_gene: TRBV30
abundance: -
CDR3nt: TGTGCCTGGGGGGGCGAGGGGAATCAGCCCCAGCATTTT
CDR3aa: CAWGGEGNQPQHF

j_gene: TRBJ2-7
d_gene: TRBD2
v_gene: TRBV29-1
abundance: -
CDR3nt: TGCAGCGTTGATAGAGCGGGGGGGAACTACGAGCAGTACTTC
CDR3aa: CSVDRAGGNYEQYF

j_gene: TRBJ2-6
d_gene: -
v_gene: TRBV27
abundance: -
CDR3nt: TGTGCCAGCAGTTTCACTCTCGGTGGTGGGGCCAACGTCCTGACTTTC
CDR3aa: CASSFTLGGGANVLTF